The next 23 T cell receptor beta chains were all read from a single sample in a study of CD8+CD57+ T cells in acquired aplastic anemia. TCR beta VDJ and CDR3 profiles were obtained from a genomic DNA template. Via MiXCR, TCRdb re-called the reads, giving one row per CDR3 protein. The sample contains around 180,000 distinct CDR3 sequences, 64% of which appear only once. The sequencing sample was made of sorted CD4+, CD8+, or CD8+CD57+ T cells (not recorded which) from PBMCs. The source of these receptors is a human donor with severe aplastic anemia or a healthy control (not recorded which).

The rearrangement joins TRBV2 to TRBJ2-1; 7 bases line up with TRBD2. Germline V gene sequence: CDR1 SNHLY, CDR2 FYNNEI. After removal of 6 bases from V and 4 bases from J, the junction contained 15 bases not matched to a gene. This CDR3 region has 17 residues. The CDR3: CASRKGLVALLYNEQFF. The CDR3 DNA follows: TGTGCCAGCAGGAAAGGACTAGTGGCGTTGTTGTACAATGAGCAGTTCTTC.

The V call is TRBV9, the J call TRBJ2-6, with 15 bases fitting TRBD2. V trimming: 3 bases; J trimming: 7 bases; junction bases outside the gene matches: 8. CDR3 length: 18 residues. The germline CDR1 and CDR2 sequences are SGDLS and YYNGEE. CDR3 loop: CASSAGLAGGDGANVLTF. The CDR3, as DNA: TGTGCCAGCAGCGCGGGACTAGCGGGGGGTGATGGAGCCAACGTCCTGACTTTC.

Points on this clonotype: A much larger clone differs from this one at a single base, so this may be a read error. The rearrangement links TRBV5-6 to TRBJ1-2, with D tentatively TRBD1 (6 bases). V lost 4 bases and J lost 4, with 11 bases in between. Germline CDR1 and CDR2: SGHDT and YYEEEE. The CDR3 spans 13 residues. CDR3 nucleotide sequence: TGTGCCAGCAGCCGAACAGGGACCTATGGCTACACCTTC. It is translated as CASSRTGTYGYTF.

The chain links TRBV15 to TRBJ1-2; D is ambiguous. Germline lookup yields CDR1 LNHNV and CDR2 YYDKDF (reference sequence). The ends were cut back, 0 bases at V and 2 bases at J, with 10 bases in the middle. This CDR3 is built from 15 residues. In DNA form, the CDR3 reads TGTGCCACCAGCAGAGAAAGTGGTACCAACTATGGCTACACCTTC. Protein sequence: CATSRESGTNYGYTF.

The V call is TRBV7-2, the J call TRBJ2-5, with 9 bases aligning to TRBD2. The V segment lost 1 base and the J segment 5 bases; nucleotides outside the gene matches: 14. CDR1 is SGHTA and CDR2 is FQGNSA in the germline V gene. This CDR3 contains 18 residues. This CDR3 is CASSLDLVAGGRVETQYF. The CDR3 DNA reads TGTGCCAGCAGCTTAGACTTGGTGGCGGGGGGGCGGGTGGAGACCCAGTACTTC.

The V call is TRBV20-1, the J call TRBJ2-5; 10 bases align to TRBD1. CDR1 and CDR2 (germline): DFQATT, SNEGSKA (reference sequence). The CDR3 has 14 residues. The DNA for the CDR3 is TGCAGCCCAGATCCGGGACAGGGGCAAGAGACCCAGTACTTC. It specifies CSPDPGQGQETQYF.

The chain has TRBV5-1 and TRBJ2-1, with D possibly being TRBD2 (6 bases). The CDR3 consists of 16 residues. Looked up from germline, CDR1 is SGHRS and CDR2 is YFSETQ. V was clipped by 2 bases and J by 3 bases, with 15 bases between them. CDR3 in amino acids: CASSFGGASDYNEQFF. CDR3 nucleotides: TGCGCCAGCAGCTTTGGTGGGGCTAGCGACTACAATGAGCAGTTCTTC.

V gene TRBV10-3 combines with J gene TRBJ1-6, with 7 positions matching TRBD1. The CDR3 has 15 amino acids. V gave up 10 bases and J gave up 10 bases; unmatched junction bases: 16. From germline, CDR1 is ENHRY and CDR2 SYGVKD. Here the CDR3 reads CASRQDPTGVSPLHF. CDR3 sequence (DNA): TGTGCCAGCAGACAAGACCCTACAGGGGTATCACCCCTCCACTTT.

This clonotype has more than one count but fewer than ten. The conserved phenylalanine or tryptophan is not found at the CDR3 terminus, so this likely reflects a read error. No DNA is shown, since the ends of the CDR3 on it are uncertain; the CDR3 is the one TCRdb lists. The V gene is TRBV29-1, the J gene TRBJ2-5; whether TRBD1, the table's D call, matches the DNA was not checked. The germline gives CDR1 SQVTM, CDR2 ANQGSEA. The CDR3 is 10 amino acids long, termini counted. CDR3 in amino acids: CSVGGWELPP.

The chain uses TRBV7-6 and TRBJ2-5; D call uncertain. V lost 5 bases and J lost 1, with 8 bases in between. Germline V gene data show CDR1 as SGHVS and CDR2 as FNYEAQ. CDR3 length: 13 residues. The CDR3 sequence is CASSPPSQETQYF. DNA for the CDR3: TGTGCCAGCAGCCCCCCTAGCCAAGAGACCCAGTACTTC.

This chain's CDR3 is CASSLDFGGEQFF. As DNA, the CDR3 is TGTGCCAGCAGCTTAGACTTTGGGGGTGAGCAGTTCTTC. This sequence joins TRBV7-8 and TRBJ2-1; D possibly matches TRBD1 or TRBD2 (5 bases each). Germline values: CDR1 SGHVS, CDR2 FQNEAQ. The CDR3 is made up of 13 amino acids. Trimming removed 1 base from V and 9 bases from J, with 10 bases in between.

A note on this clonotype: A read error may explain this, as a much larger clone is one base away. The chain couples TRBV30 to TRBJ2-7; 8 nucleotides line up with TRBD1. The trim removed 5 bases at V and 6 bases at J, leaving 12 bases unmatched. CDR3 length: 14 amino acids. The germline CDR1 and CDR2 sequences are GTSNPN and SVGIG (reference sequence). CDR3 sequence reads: CAWRPDRGWGEQYF. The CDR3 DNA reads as TGTGCCTGGCGACCCGACAGGGGATGGGGCGAGCAGTACTTC.

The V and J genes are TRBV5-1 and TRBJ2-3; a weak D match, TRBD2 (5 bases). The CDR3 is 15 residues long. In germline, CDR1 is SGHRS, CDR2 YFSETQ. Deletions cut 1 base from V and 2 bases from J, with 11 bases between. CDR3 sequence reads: CASSLSPGSTDTQYF. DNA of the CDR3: TGCGCCAGCAGCTTGTCTCCGGGGTCCACAGATACGCAGTATTTT.

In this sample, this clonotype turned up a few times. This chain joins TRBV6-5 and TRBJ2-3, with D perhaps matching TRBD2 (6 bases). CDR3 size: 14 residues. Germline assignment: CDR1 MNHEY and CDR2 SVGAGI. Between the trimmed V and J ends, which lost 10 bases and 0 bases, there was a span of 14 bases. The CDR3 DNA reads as TGTGCCATCACACGGGACTTTAGCACAGATACGCAGTATTTT. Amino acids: CAITRDFSTDTQYF.

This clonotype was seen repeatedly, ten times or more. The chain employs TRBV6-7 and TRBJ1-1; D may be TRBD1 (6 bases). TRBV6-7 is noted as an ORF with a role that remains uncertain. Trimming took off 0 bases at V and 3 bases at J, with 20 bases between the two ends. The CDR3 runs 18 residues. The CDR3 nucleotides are TGTGCCAGCAGTTACTCATGGCCACACCGGGACACACACACTGAAGCTTTCTTT. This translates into CASSYSWPHRDTHTEAFF.

The CDR3 DNA reads as TGTGCCAGCAGCTTAGACCCAGACTACGAGCAGTACTTC. This gives the protein CASSLDPDYEQYF. The chain couples TRBV7-9 to TRBJ2-7, with no clear D. Per the germline V gene, CDR1 is SEHNR and CDR2 is FQNEAQ (reference sequence). V lost 1 base and J lost 3, with 7 bases in between. The CDR3 consists of 13 residues.

CDR3 coding DNA: TGTGCCAGCAGCACTGGGACAGGGAAAATTGAAAAACTGTTTTTT. Its translation is CASSTGTGKIEKLFF. The rearrangement uses TRBV7-2 and TRBJ1-4, with 9 bases fitting TRBD1. CDR3 size: 15 residues. V gave up 5 bases and J gave up 7 bases; unmatched junction bases: 8. The germline gives CDR1 SGHTA, CDR2 FQGNSA.

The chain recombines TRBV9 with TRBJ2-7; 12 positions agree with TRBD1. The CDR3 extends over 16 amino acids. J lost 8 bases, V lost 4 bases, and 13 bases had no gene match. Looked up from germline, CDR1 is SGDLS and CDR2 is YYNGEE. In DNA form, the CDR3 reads TGTGCCAGCAGCCAAGATCCCGGGACAGGGGGCGGCAAGCAGTACTTC. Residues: CASSQDPGTGGGKQYF.

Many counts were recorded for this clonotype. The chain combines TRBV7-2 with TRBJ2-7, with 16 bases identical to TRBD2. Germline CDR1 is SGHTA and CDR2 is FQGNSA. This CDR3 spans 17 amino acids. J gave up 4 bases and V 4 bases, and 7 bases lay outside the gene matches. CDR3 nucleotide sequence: TGTGCCAGCAGCTCAACGGGACTAGCGGGGGGGCTATACGAGCAGTACTTC. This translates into CASSSTGLAGGLYEQYF.

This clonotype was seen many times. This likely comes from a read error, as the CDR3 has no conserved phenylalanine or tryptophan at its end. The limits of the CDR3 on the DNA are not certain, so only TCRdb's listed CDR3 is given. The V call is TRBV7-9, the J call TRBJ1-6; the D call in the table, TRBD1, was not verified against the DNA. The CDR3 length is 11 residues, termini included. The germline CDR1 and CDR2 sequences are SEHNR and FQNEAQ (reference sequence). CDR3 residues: CASSLRDNHRR.

The CDR3 reads CASSSAPTGGSEKLFF. The CDR3 DNA follows: TGTGCCAGCAGCTCGGCCCCGACAGGGGGAAGTGAAAAACTGTTTTTT. The J gene is TRBJ1-4, the V gene TRBV7-9; 9 positions match TRBD1. V lost 4 bases to trimming and J lost 7 bases; unmatched junction nucleotides: 10. Germline values: CDR1 SEHNR, CDR2 FQNEAQ (reference sequence). This CDR3 has 16 residues.

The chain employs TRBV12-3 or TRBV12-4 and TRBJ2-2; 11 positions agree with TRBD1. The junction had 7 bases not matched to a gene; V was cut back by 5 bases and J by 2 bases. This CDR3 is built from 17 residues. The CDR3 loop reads CASSTRDRGTNTGELFF. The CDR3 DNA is TGTGCCAGCAGTACCCGGGACAGGGGGACAAACACCGGGGAGCTGTTTTTT.

CDR3 coding DNA: TGTGCCATCCTCTGGAGGTCCTATAATTCACCCCTCCACTTT. Translating gives CAILWRSYNSPLHF. The gene calls are TRBV10-3 and TRBJ1-6; D gene uncertain. Germline loops: CDR1 ENHRY, CDR2 SYGVKD. Trimming pared 8 bases from V and 1 base from J, leaving 9 bases between. The CDR3 runs 14 residues.